A single sample is the source of the 4 T cell receptor beta chains below, sequenced in a study of shared clonotypes between healthy human individuals. The data were produced by immunoSEQ multiplex PCR, yet TCRdb's version contains in-frame clones alone and is incomplete. The sample records around 450,000 clones, roughly 77% being singletons. The sequencing sample was made of PBMCs. Receptors were obtained from a woman in her thirties or forties in good health. Some clones in this sample may be carry-over from other donors' samples.

The table lists this clone with a count of one. The genes are TRBV19 and TRBJ2-1, with no clear D. The CDR3 sequence is 11 residues long. Germline loops: CDR1 LNHDA, CDR2 SQIVND (reference sequence). Trimming left V 7 bases short and J 6 bases short, with 7 bases between. The CDR3 coding sequence is TGTGCCAGTACCCAGTCCAATGAGCAGTTCTTC. It translates to CASTQSNEQFF.

The chain is built from TRBV10-1 and TRBJ2-7; 8 bases match TRBD2. Trimming cost V 5 bases and J 5 bases; bases outside gene matches: 11. CDR3 length: 15 amino acids. Germline CDR1 is WNHNN and CDR2 is SYGVQD (reference sequence). CDR3: CASSLGSGSSNEQYF. CDR3 in DNA: TGCGCCAGCAGTCTCGGGAGCGGGAGTTCTAACGAGCAGTACTTC.

The table lists this clone with a few counts. The rearrangement uses TRBV18 and TRBJ2-1, with 9 bases identical to TRBD2. CDR1 and CDR2 (germline): KGHSH, LQKENI. This CDR3 contains 17 residues. Trimming cost V 0 bases and J 6 bases; bases outside gene matches: 9. The CDR3 region has the DNA TGTGCCAGCTCACCACCGGTGGGTAGCGGGAGTATCAATGAGCAGTTCTTC. Its protein is CASSPPVGSGSINEQFF.

This clone was counted a single time. The gene calls are TRBV11-2 and TRBJ2-2; 7 bases align to TRBD1. The CDR3 covers 15 residues. Trimming at V came to 1 base and at J to 5 bases, leaving 4 bases not matched to a gene. Germline CDR1 reads SGHAT; CDR2 reads FQNNGV. Here the CDR3 reads CASSLGATGTGELFF. The CDR3 DNA is TGTGCCAGCAGCTTAGGAGCGACAGGGACCGGGGAGCTGTTTTTT.